This T cell receptor beta chain was retrieved from a study of cytomegalovirus exposure and HLA in healthy donors. PCR amplification relied on 60 Vbeta primers (plus 13 Jbeta primers). TCRdb's table, derived via immunoSEQ multiplex PCR, lists solely in-frame clones and lacks some. The sample has approximately 60,000 clones; 83% are singletons. The V gene's germline CDR1 is SGHTA and CDR2 FQGNSA. With 5 bases removed from V and 3 bases from J, the gap between germline ends came to 20 bases. The CDR3 is 16 residues long. This TCR was sampled from a man in his thirties or forties in good health and CMV-seronegative. Sequenced: PBMCs. This rearrangement joins TRBV7-2 to TRBJ2-7; the D gene is possibly TRBD1 (6 bases). The CDR3 loop reads CASSLGPLGAFYEQYF. CDR3 DNA: TGTGCCAGCAGCCTAGGACCTCTGGGGGCCTTCTACGAGCAGTACTTC.